A selection of T cell receptor beta chains follows, all from one sample in a study of tumor-infiltrating lymphocytes in primary liver carcinoma. TCRdb itself ran the multiplex PCR reads through MiXCR, one entry per CDR3 protein. Here the sample spans approximately 76,000 distinct CDR3 sequences, 71% being singletons. Input material: liver tumor tissue from sampling region 4. These receptors originate from a woman aged 60-75 years with primary liver carcinoma and hepatitis B virus infection. Both conserved end residues are part of each CDR3. A D gene is named only where the DNA matches it firmly. The size of a clone is reported for some rows only, either as once, few or many, or as a class for expanded clones.

>many|TRBJ1-2|.|TRBV5-6
CASSPLAGLGHGEVDSGYTF
TGTGCCAGCAGCCCGCTGGCGGGCTTGGGTCACGGGGAAGTAGACTCTGGCTACACCTTC
>.|TRBJ2-5|.|TRBV11-2
CVSSLESKGTQYF
TGCGTCAGTAGCTTAGAATCCAAGGGGACCCAGTACTTC
>.|TRBJ2-1|.|TRBV30
CAWTPSRGGKVLFGYNGQFF
TGTGCCTGGACTCCCTCCCGGGGCGGGAAAGTTTTGTTCGGCTACAATGGGCAGTTCTTC
>.|TRBJ1-2|.|TRBV6-1
CASSTGSEHYGYTF
TGTGCCAGCAGTACAGGTTCCGAGCACTATGGCTACACCTTC
>.|TRBJ1-4|.|TRBV10-3
CAISEGAQGPNEKLCF
TGTGCCATCAGTGAGGGCGCACAGGGACCAAATGAAAAACTGTGTTTT
>.|TRBJ1-2|.|TRBV11-2
CARSLATDLDGHTF
TGTGCCAGGAGCTTAGCGACGGATCTTGATGGCCACACCTTC
>.|TRBJ2-3|TRBD2|TRBV4-2
CASSQVEGGRTDTQFF
TGTGCCAGCAGCCAAGTGGAGGGAGGGCGCACAGATACTCAGTTTTTT
>.|TRBJ2-2|.|TRBV11-2
CAGSARAGEELFF
TGTGCCGGCAGCGCCAGGGCGGGCGAGGAGCTGTTTTTT
>many|TRBJ2-7|.|TRBV4-1
CASSQDAYGDTYEQYF
TGCGCCAGCAGCCAAGACGCGTACGGAGATACCTACGAGCAGTACTTC
>.|TRBJ2-7|TRBD2|TRBV28
CASSFGLVVHSYEQYF
TGTGCCAGCAGTTTTGGACTAGTGGTCCACTCCTACGAGCAGTACTTC
>.|TRBJ2-7|.|TRBV29-1
CSVDDKGREQYF
TGCAGCGTCGACGACAAAGGCCGCGAGCAATACTTC
>.|TRBJ2-3|TRBD1|TRBV20-1
CSARTPGQGSSNQPQYF
TGCAGTGCTAGGACCCCGGGACAGGGAAGTAGCAATCAGCCCCAGTATTTT
>.|TRBJ2-7|TRBD1|TRBV6-2/TRBV6-3
CAITSGQGASLYYEQYF
TGTGCCATCACTTCAGGACAGGGGGCCTCCCTCTACTACGAGCAGTACTTC
>.|TRBJ2-5|.|TRBV6-2/TRBV6-3
CASTVSRTPQETQYF
TGTGCCAGCACGGTATCCAGGACGCCCCAAGAGACCCAGTACTTC
>.|TRBJ2-7|.|TRBV4-1
CASSQDLGYKGLYEQYF
TGCGCCAGCAGCCAAGACCTAGGTTACAAGGGACTTTACGAGCAGTACTTC
>many|TRBJ2-3|.|TRBV24-1
CATSDFGRASTDTQYF
TGTGCCACCAGTGATTTTGGCAGGGCTAGCACAGATACGCAGTATTTT
>.|TRBJ2-2|TRBD2|TRBV6-5
CASSSLRGVTRELFF
TGTGCCAGCAGCTCCTTGCGGGGGGTTACCAGGGAACTGTTTTTT
>.|TRBJ2-7|TRBD2|TRBV5-4
CASSPPGSGRAHDQYF
TGTGCCAGCAGCCCACCGGGTAGCGGGAGGGCGCACGACCAGTACTTC
>.|TRBJ2-3|TRBD2|TRBV11-2
CASKLEAGGTVTQYF
TGTGCCAGCAAACTAGAGGCGGGAGGCACAGTTACACAGTATTTT
>once|TRBJ2-7|.|TRBV6-6
CAISYMDSYEQYF
TGTGCCATCAGTTACATGGACTCCTACGAGCAGTACTTC
>.|TRBJ1-1|.|TRBV10-1
CASSENRVTEAIF
TGCGCCAGCAGTGAGAACAGGGTCACCGAAGCTATCTTT
>.|TRBJ2-1|.|TRBV11-2
CVSSLVLMPLF
TGTGTCAGCAGCTTGGTTTTGATGCCGCTCTTC
>.|TRBJ2-3|.|TRBV11-3
CARRRWDGNTDTQYF
TGTGCCAGGAGGCGATGGGATGGGAATACAGATACGCAGTATTTT
>.|TRBJ2-1|TRBD2|TRBV28
CASGAPSGGSFNEQFF
TGTGCCAGCGGTGCCCCGTCAGGCGGGAGTTTTAATGAGCAGTTCTTC
>many|TRBJ2-6|.|TRBV28
CASSFDGSGANVLTF
TGTGCCAGCAGTTTCGATGGTAGCGGGGCCAACGTCCTGACTTTC
>.|TRBJ2-2|.|TRBV5-4
CARSGGQNAGELFF
TGTGCCAGGAGCGGGGGACAGAACGCCGGGGAGCTGTTTTTT
>many|TRBJ2-1|.|TRBV2
CASEKTGYNEQFF
TGTGCCAGTGAGAAGACAGGCTACAATGAGCAGTTCTTC
>.|TRBJ2-3|.|TRBV12-3/TRBV12-4
CASRVGNQPQYF
TGTGCCAGCAGGGTAGGCAATCAGCCCCAGTATTTT
>.|TRBJ1-2|.|TRBV11-2
CASSLGTPEGFNGYTF
TGTGCTAGCAGCCTCGGGACACCGGAGGGGTTCAACGGCTACACCTTC
>.|TRBJ1-1|.|TRBV11-2
CASNQIRGGNTEAFF
TGTGCCAGCAACCAAATCAGGGGCGGGAACACTGAAGCCTTCTTT
>.|TRBJ1-5|TRBD1|TRBV14
CASGQIPLGDRGPHQPQHF
TGTGCCAGCGGTCAAATACCATTGGGGGACAGGGGGCCACATCAGCCCCAGCATTTT
>many|TRBJ1-4|TRBD1|TRBV28
CASSLSGTGATNEKLFF
TGTGCCAGCAGTTTATCCGGGACAGGGGCAACTAATGAAAAACTGTTTTTT
>.|TRBJ1-2|.|TRBV4-1
CASNQDQWTESGGYTF
TGCGCCAGCAACCAAGATCAGTGGACAGAATCGGGTGGCTATACCTTC
>many|TRBJ1-1|.|TRBV6-2/TRBV6-3
CASSHKDRLHAFF
TGTGCCAGCAGCCATAAAGACCGGCTTCACGCTTTCTTT
>.|TRBJ2-7|.|TRBV11-2
CASSLRSTSYEQYF
TGTGCCAGCAGCCTTCGGAGTACCTCCTACGAACAGTATTTC
>once|TRBJ2-7|.|TRBV5-1
CASSSGASVGHEQYF
TGCGCCAGCAGCTCAGGTGCTAGCGTCGGTCACGAGCAGTACTTC
>.|TRBJ2-1|TRBD1|TRBV6-5
CVSSYPGQGVRNEQFF
TGTGTCAGCAGTTACCCAGGACAGGGGGTGCGGAATGAGCAGTTCTTC
>.|TRBJ2-7|TRBD2|TRBV10-2
CASSLKTGGFEQYF
TGCGCCAGCAGTTTGAAAACGGGAGGGTTCGAGCAGTACTTC
>.|TRBJ1-2|.|TRBV28
CASSLGDNYGYTF
TGTGCCAGCAGTTTGGGTGACAACTATGGCTACACCTTC
>many|TRBJ2-1|.|TRBV6-4
CASSPGPNNEQFF
TGTGCCAGCAGCCCCGGGCCAAACAATGAGCAGTTCTTC
>.|TRBJ2-7|.|TRBV28
CASSLAGVGEQYF
TGTGCCAGTAGCTTGGCAGGCGTCGGGGAGCAGTACTTC
>.|TRBJ1-2|TRBD1|TRBV13
CPSSPGDRYGYTF
TGTCCCAGCAGCCCAGGGGACAGATATGGCTACACCTTC
>many|TRBJ2-1|TRBD2|TRBV28
CASSRTSGSSEQFF
TGTGCCAGCAGTAGGACTAGCGGGAGTAGTGAGCAGTTCTTC
>.|TRBJ2-3|.|TRBV6-4
CASSGGTSGTDTQYF
TGTGCCAGCAGTGGCGGGACCAGCGGGACAGATACGCAGTATTTT
>medium-sized|TRBJ1-1|TRBD1|TRBV28
CASSPTGQGNTEAFF
TGTGCCAGCAGTCCGACGGGACAGGGTAACACTGAAGCTTTCTTT
>.|TRBJ2-2|.|TRBV12-3/TRBV12-4
CTSNFGSVGGELFF
TGTACCAGCAATTTTGGATCGGTGGGCGGGGAGCTGTTTTTT
>.|TRBJ2-2|.|TRBV5-1
CARSLGQGADTGELFF
TGCGCCAGAAGCTTGGGGCAGGGAGCGGACACCGGGGAGCTGTTTTTT
>.|TRBJ1-1|.|TRBV11-3
CASSLTGLITGTDAEAFF
TGTGCTAGCAGCCTCACGGGGCTTATAACGGGAACGGACGCTGAAGCTTTCTTT
>.|TRBJ1-5|.|TRBV28
CVSSPPGGINQLQHF
TGTGTCAGCAGCCCCCCGGGGGGTATCAATCAGCTCCAGCATTTT
>.|TRBJ1-2|.|TRBV6-1
CASSEQETYSYTF
TGTGCCAGCAGTGAACAGGAAACCTATAGCTACACCTTT
>many|TRBJ1-6|.|TRBV6-4
CASSDGPNNSPLHF
TGTGCCAGCAGTGACGGGCCAAATAATTCACCCCTCCACTTT
>.|TRBJ1-2|.|TRBV29-1
CSVAGRGFNRDYTF
TGCAGCGTTGCTGGCAGGGGATTTAATAGGGACTACACCTTC
>few|TRBJ2-2|.|TRBV7-3
CASSLLPINANTGELFF
TGTGCCAGCAGCTTACTCCCAATTAACGCGAACACCGGGGAGCTGTTTTTT
>.|TRBJ2-7|.|TRBV11-2
CVSSPPGGSYDLYF
TGTGTCAGCAGCCCTCCCGGGGGCTCCTACGATCTGTACTTC